This paragraph covers one T cell receptor (beta chain) sequence. This entry is derived from a study of blood T cell repertoires in COVID-19. Whole-study context: Researchers got acute and convalescent COVID-19 samples from the United States, Italy and Spain. Sources were T cells, B-cell-depleted T cells, or PBMCs; the material itself was cDNA or gDNA.

Recruited during active infection, patients (from Seattle) were subsequently followed longitudinally. Authors' data handling: Reference gene primer amplification gave nucleated cell count estimates. Sequencing used immunoSEQ multiplex PCR; TCRdb keeps in-frame clones, though not all of them. The DNA gave D and trimming, while V, J and clone size come from that table. Here the sample spans around 270,000 clones, around 81% being singletons. Sequencing used peripheral blood. The clonotype originates from a person aged 65 to 85 with COVID-19, enrolled during active disease.

In nucleotides, the CDR3 is TGCAGCGTTGACCCACATCAAGAGACCCAGTACTTC. It encodes CSVDPHQETQYF. V is TRBV29-1 and J is TRBJ2-5, with D unresolved. Germline CDR1 and CDR2: SQVTM and ANQGSEA. CDR3 length: 12 amino acids. The germline V and J ends were trimmed by 3 bases and 2 bases, with 7 bases remaining between them.